This T cell receptor (beta chain) was identified in a study of blood T cells in healthy people across ages (dated by TCRdb to 2014 to 2015). Regarding the research as a whole: In model experiments, template switching captured roughly one uniquely barcoded TCR beta cDNA molecule for every two T cells. The donors were divided into four age groups: young (average approximately 17 years), middle-aged (about 41), aged (about 62) and long-lived (nearly 85). Using the same blood draw, the study looked at two additional independent replicas of 1 million unique cDNA reads for two donors, one aged 18 to 30 and the other aged 80 or older. Age-related changes in TCR beta repertoire diversity were measured in the study by deep sequencing normalized with unique cDNA molecular identifiers. Donors of different ages were randomly distributed across sequencing lanes to avoid experimental bias. What the work shows at the level of the full study, not this receptor alone: Compared with the aged group, more naive CD4+ T cells, fewer expanded clones and increased TCR diversity were shown by the long-lived group, suggesting age selection. Observed TCR beta diversity per million T cells fell roughly linearly with age, and a significant reduction was already apparent by age roughly 41. Estimates of total diversity based on one million sequenced T cells were regarded as lower bounds and as underestimates. Because the CMV infection status of the donors was unknown, age-related changes in expanded clonotypes may potentially have been confounded. Because profiling used bulk unsorted PBMCs, naive and antigen-experienced compartments could not be compared conclusively. A strong correlation was found between observed TCR beta diversity and the percentage of naive T cells measured by flow cytometry.

CDR1 and CDR2 were assigned from the germline V gene as ENHRY and SYGVKD. From cysteine to phenylalanine, the CDR3 is 16 amino acids long. The kept DNA is CDR3 alone, 48 bases in frame from the first base. V is pared back by 2 bases and J by 0 bases, with 14 bases lying between the germline termini. The 40 or so donors, aged about 6 to 100 years, were systemically healthy Caucasian individuals from Russia. Each donor gave 8 to 10 milliliters of peripheral blood, drawn into EDTA-treated Vacutainer tubes. Ficoll-Paque density-gradient centrifugation was used to isolate PBMCs, with at least 7 million obtained per sample. Total RNA, at least 6 micrograms per sample, was extracted from PBMCs with Trizol reagent. For every donor, an aliquot of PBMCs went through flow cytometry to measure the percentages of naive CD45RAhigh/CD27high T cells. Notes on this clonotype: The target of this receptor is not known. Per-nucleotide qualities are absent, and no much larger clonotype sits a single base away.

Library prep was done by 5' RACE. This sample was sequenced with an Illumina HiSeq 2500. The second PCR ran for about 6 to 11 cycles and used a J-beta primer mix along with a sample-barcoded 5' primer. A unique molecular identifier was introduced onto each TCR beta cDNA molecule by a template-switch 5' adaptor carrying 12 random nucleotides. At least 3 million CDR3-containing paired-end reads were obtained from each sample. All of the RNA was converted into first-strand cDNA using the Mint cDNA synthesis kit, with a TRBC-specific oligonucleotide serving as the primer. After uracil-DNA glycosylase treatment, a first 18-cycle PCR used universal primers M1SS and BC2_uni_R on all cDNA. As for how the authors treated the data: For normalization, 1 million high-quality reads were randomly selected from each sample, with every read carrying a distinct molecular identifier. Reads sharing molecular identifiers were discarded rather than binned into consensus sequences. MiTCR, run with a Q25 quality threshold and the strictest error-elimination algorithm, handled CDR3 identification, clonotype clustering and error correction. A nonparametric unseen species model using Euler transformation provided a lower-bound estimate of total TCR beta diversity. In TCRdb, the public reads were trimmed at Q25 with fastp and aligned with MiXCR, with productive beta chains retained. Each entry is one CDR3 protein sequence, shown with its most common DNA and genes. These V and J calls rely on TCRdb rather than the paper's analysis. For this sample the table gives some 640,000 distinct CDR3 sequences, of which 45% to 50% were detected only once. The ten largest clones represent under 35% of the sample.

The chain couples TRBV10-3 to TRBJ2-7; the D gene is not confidently resolved. Source material: blood. The origin of this receptor is a woman between 55 and 75 years old in good health. The DNA sequence reads TGTGCCATCAGTGAGGGCGGACGGTTAAGCTCCTACGAGCAGTACTTC. It specifies CAISEGGRLSSYEQYF.